The clone carrying this T cell receptor (beta chain) has at least ten counts. The CDR3 extends 3 residues past the end of the read, so its final part is completed from the germline J gene. This sample is part of a study of T cell clonality in common variable immunodeficiency. The V gene's germline CDR1 is DFQATT and CDR2 SNEGSKA (reference sequence). The CDR3 length is 16 residues. V dropped 0 bases and J dropped 4 bases, with 19 bases sitting between them. The repertoire was sequenced with immunoSEQ multiplex PCR; TCRdb's copy has only in-frame clones and lacks some. Observed in the sample are under 50,000 clones, none of them singletons.

This clonotype originated in a person aged 18 to 70 in good health. Source material: peripheral blood mononuclear cells. The rearrangement joins TRBV20-1 to TRBJ2-7; perhaps TRBD1 as D (6 bases). CDR3: CSARDYGRGSLYEQYF. CDR3 DNA, as far as it was read: TGCAGTGCTAGAGATTACGGCAGGGGATCCCTTTACGAG.